This TCR beta chain appears in the sequencing data of a study of cytomegalovirus exposure and HLA in healthy donors. 13 Jbeta primers and 60 Vbeta primers were used for the PCR. Here immunoSEQ multiplex PCR was the method, and the copy in TCRdb shows in-frame clones only, minus some. The sample lists some 200,000 clones, roughly 80% seen once, with approximately 3.8% in the top ten. The sample taken for sequencing was PBMCs. The sequence was obtained from a man aged 50-60 years in good health and CMV-seronegative.

This chain's CDR3 is CASSYSKSGSGNTIYF. The CDR3 DNA is TGTGCCAGCAGTTATTCGAAGTCGGGGAGTGGAAACACCATATATTTT. V is TRBV6-5 and J is TRBJ1-3, with unresolved D. Germline V gene sequence: CDR1 MNHEY, CDR2 SVGAGI. Trimming took 3 bases from V and 3 from J, leaving 15 bases between them. The CDR3 totals 16 residues.